The T cell receptor (beta chain) under discussion was sequenced for a study of CDR3 diversity in severe acne. TCRdb analysed the PCR reads with MiXCR anew, one entry per CDR3 protein. The sample includes about 86,000 distinct CDR3 sequences, roughly 51% seen only once; the top ten take 13% to 15%. Trimming cost V 5 bases and J 10 bases; bases outside gene matches: 12. From germline, CDR1 is SEHNR and CDR2 FQNEAQ (reference sequence). The CDR3 covers 15 residues. The material sequenced was blood. V is TRBV7-9 and J is TRBJ2-1, with TRBD2 matching over 9 bases. This TCR was recovered from a male donor in good health, without acne. CDR3 sequence reads: CASSTGTSHGQEQFF. The CDR3 nucleotides are TGTGCCAGCAGCACCGGGACTAGCCACGGTCAAGAGCAGTTCTTC.